These 25 T cell receptor beta chains share one sample of origin, sequenced in a study of T-cell memory formation after mild COVID-19. One entry per CDR3 protein results from TCRdb running MiXCR on the 5' RACE reads. This sample has 400,000 to 550,000 distinct CDR3 sequences, with around a quarter found just once. Sequencing used PBMCs or a T cell subset sorted from them (not recorded which). The source of these receptors is an adult woman who had mild COVID-19 (a few samples of this study predate the infection). Cell type and time point are not known.

In this sample, this clonotype turned up many times. The CDR3 loop is CASSQPGASGGAIYNEQFF. CDR3 sequence (DNA): TGCGCCAGCAGTCAACCGGGGGCTAGCGGGGGGGCGATATACAATGAGCAGTTCTTC. The gene calls are TRBV23-1 and TRBJ2-1; 12 bases are shared with TRBD2. TRBV23-1 is placed among ORFs of uncertain function. The CDR3 extends over 19 amino acids. With 2 bases clipped from V and 4 bases from J, the junction kept 12 bases outside the gene matches.

The chain joins TRBV12-3 or TRBV12-4 to TRBJ2-3; no definite D call. V lost 5 bases and J 6 bases, leaving 15 bases between the germline ends. There are 14 residues in the CDR3. The CDR3: CASSPPSRSDTQYF. The CDR3 DNA sequence: TGTGCCAGCAGTCCTCCATCTAGGTCGGATACGCAGTATTTT.

The rearrangement links TRBV7-6 to TRBJ2-7; TRBD1 matches 10 bases. This CDR3 spans 15 amino acids. J gave up 6 bases and V 0 bases, and 5 bases lay outside the gene matches. Germline V gives CDR1 SGHVS, CDR2 FNYEAQ. This CDR3 is CASSLAGTGVTEQYF. The DNA of the CDR3 is TGTGCCAGCAGCTTAGCCGGGACAGGGGTAACCGAGCAGTACTTC.

This clonotype was observed a few times. The genes are TRBV9 and TRBJ2-1; 7 nucleotides line up with TRBD2. The CDR3 consists of 20 residues. CDR1 is SGDLS, CDR2 YYNGEE, per germline. The trim removed 3 bases at V and 6 bases at J, leaving 24 bases unmatched. The CDR3 DNA reads as TGTGCCAGCAGCGCCCGCCTCTTGGGGACCCCAAGCGGGGATCCCAATGAGCAGTTCTTC. Encoded protein: CASSARLLGTPSGDPNEQFF. Variable domain in full (rest from reference TRBV9 and TRBJ2-1): DSGVTQTPKHLITATGQRVTLRCSPRSGDLSVYWYQQSLDQGLQFLIQYYNGEERAKGNILERFSAQQFPDLHSELNLSSLELGDSALYFCASSARLLGTPSGDPNEQFFGPGTRLTVL.

This clonotype was counted a few times. This sequence joins TRBV7-6 and TRBJ2-5; 8 nucleotides agree with TRBD1. The germline V gene encodes CDR1 SGHVS and CDR2 FNYEAQ. This CDR3 has 15 amino acids. V shed 3 bases, J shed 3 bases, and the junction held 6 bases outside the gene matches. The chain's CDR3 is CASSLQGAREETQYF. CDR3 DNA: TGTGCCAGCAGCTTGCAGGGGGCTCGAGAAGAGACCCAGTACTTC.

This chain joins TRBV15 and TRBJ1-3; D remains ambiguous. Trimming removed 5 bases at V and 4 bases at J, with 15 bases between. The germline V gene encodes CDR1 LNHNV and CDR2 YYDKDF (reference sequence). The CDR3 length is 15 residues. The CDR3 loop is CATSSDRGIGNTIYF. The DNA for the CDR3 is TGTGCCACCAGCTCAGACCGGGGTATCGGAAACACCATATATTTT. The full variable domain, completed using reference TRBV15 and TRBJ1-3, is DAMVIQNPRYQVTQFGKPVTLSCSQTLNHNVMYWYQQKSSQAPKLLFHYYDKDFNNEADTPDNFQSRRPNTSFCFLDIRSPGLGDTAMYLCATSSDRGIGNTIYFGEGSWLTVV.

The CDR3 DNA is TGTGCCAGCAGCCCAAGGGTAGGGGGCGCGACGAGTGAAAAACTGTTTTTT. Protein: CASSPRVGGATSEKLFF. The genes are TRBV11-2 and TRBJ1-4; TRBD1 matches 7 bases. J gave up 7 bases and V 5 bases, and 16 bases lay outside the gene matches. Germline-derived CDR1 and CDR2 are SGHAT and FQNNGV. This CDR3 spans 17 amino acids.

As to this clonotype: An end of the junction does not agree with germline; a read error may underlie this. The chain's CDR3 is CASSGTGLEF. The CDR3 nucleotides are TGTGCCAGCAGCGGGACAGGGCTTGAATTC. The gene calls are TRBV9 and TRBJ1-2, with 8 bases aligning to TRBD1. The CDR3 runs 10 residues. Germline V gene lookup returns CDR1 SGDLS and CDR2 YYNGEE.

The sample holds a few counts of this clonotype. The chain recombines TRBV7-9 with TRBJ2-7, with D unresolved. In germline, CDR1 is SEHNR, CDR2 FQNEAQ (reference sequence). Trimming stripped 5 bases from V and 1 base from J, with 12 bases between. The CDR3 is 14 residues long. The CDR3 sequence: CASSEGPSSYEQYF. CDR3 nucleotide sequence: TGTGCCAGCAGCGAAGGACCGTCTTCCTACGAGCAGTACTTC. The full variable domain, with the rest looked up from reference TRBV7-9 and TRBJ2-7, is DTGVSQNPRHKITKRGQNVTFRCDPISEHNRLYWYRQTLGQGPEFLTYFQNEAQLEKSRLLSDRFSAERPKGSFSTLEIQRTEQGDSAMYLCASSEGPSSYEQYFGPGTRLTVT.

This rearrangement joins TRBV5-6 to TRBJ2-5, with 8 bases fitting TRBD2. V dropped 1 base and J dropped 5; count of bases not matched to a gene: 7. The CDR3 extends over 15 amino acids. CDR1 SGHDT and CDR2 YYEEEE come from the germline V gene. The CDR3 reads CASSLLAGRAETQYF. The CDR3 nucleotides are TGTGCCAGCAGCTTGCTCGCCGGGAGGGCCGAGACCCAGTACTTC.

The rearrangement links TRBV4-3 to TRBJ2-1; D may be TRBD2 (6 bases). Trimming shortened V by 1 base and J by 7 bases, and 11 bases separated the two germline ends. The CDR3 contains 14 residues. The germline CDR1 and CDR2 sequences are LGHNA and YSLEER. CDR3 region: CASSQAGLGNEQFF. The CDR3 bases are TGCGCCAGCAGCCAAGCGGGACTGGGGAATGAGCAGTTCTTC.

This clonotype has more than one count but fewer than ten. The chain recombines TRBV11-1 with TRBJ2-1, with 16 bases fitting TRBD2. The V gene's germline CDR1 is SGHAT and CDR2 FQDESV (reference sequence). The V gene end was trimmed by 5 bases and the J gene end by 1 base; junction bases not matched to a gene: 17. CDR3 size: 22 residues. The CDR3 spells CASSRRDRGLAGGLLSYNEQFF. DNA of the CDR3: TGTGCCAGCAGCCGCCGGGACAGGGGACTAGCGGGAGGGCTTTTGTCCTACAATGAGCAGTTCTTC.

This clonotype has just a few counts. The chain couples TRBV7-3 to TRBJ2-7; 8 bases are shared with TRBD1. J gave up 0 bases and V 5 bases, and 3 bases lay outside the gene matches. This CDR3 is built from 14 residues. Germline V lookup: CDR1 SGHTA, CDR2 FQGTGA. The DNA for the CDR3 is TGTGCCAGCAGCAAAACAGGGGGCTCCTACGAGCAGTACTTC. It is translated as CASSKTGGSYEQYF.

The chain joins TRBV4-1 to TRBJ2-2; 9 bases match TRBD2. Trimming removed 2 bases from V and 7 bases from J; junction bases left unmatched: 14. The germline V gene encodes CDR1 MGHRA and CDR2 YSYEKL. There are 18 residues in the CDR3. Here the CDR3 DNA reads TGCGCCAGCAGCCAATATGGTAGCGGGGGCCTATTAAGCGGGGAGCTGTTTTTT. Its translation is CASSQYGSGGLLSGELFF.

The rearrangement links TRBV4-1 to TRBJ2-3; 8 bases are a match to TRBD1. The V segment lost 3 bases and the J segment 3 bases; nucleotides outside the gene matches: 5. Germline lookup yields CDR1 MGHRA and CDR2 YSYEKL. The CDR3 consists of 15 residues. The CDR3 bases are TGCGCCAGCAGCCATATCGGACAGGGTACAGATACGCAGTATTTT. It translates to CASSHIGQGTDTQYF.

This rearrangement joins TRBV12-3 or TRBV12-4 to TRBJ2-2, with D tentatively TRBD2 (6 bases). This CDR3 is built from 15 residues. V was clipped by 5 bases and J by 3 bases, with 13 bases between them. DNA of the CDR3: TGTGCCAGCAGTCCGGGACTGACGCACACCGGGGAGCTGTTTTTT. Its translation: CASSPGLTHTGELFF.

J is TRBJ2-5 and V is TRBV7-8; TRBD1 or TRBD2 may be the D gene (5 bases each). Germline CDR1 reads SGHVS; CDR2 reads FQNEAQ. There are 15 residues in the CDR3. V lost 0 bases and J 7 bases, leaving 15 bases between the germline ends. The CDR3 DNA follows: TGTGCCAGCAGCTTAGCGCAGGGACCTATAGTGACCCAGTACTTC. It translates to CASSLAQGPIVTQYF.

V usage is TRBV5-5 and J usage is TRBJ2-2; 12 bases are a match to TRBD2. The CDR3 totals 17 residues. V was clipped by 8 bases and J by 0 bases; unmatched bases: 8. Germline lookup yields CDR1 SGHKS and CDR2 YYEKEE (reference sequence). This chain's CDR3 is CASSRLAGAPNTGELFF. The CDR3 nucleotides read TGTGCCAGTAGCCGACTAGCGGGGGCCCCGAACACCGGGGAGCTGTTTTTT.

In DNA, the CDR3 is TGCGCCAGCAGCCTCCGGGGGGGAGGTTCGGTTGAAGCTTTCTTT. The encoded protein is CASSLRGGGSVEAFF. The chain carries TRBV5-1 and TRBJ1-1; D possibly corresponds to TRBD1 (5 bases). Trimming took off 4 bases at V and 7 bases at J, with 20 bases between the two ends. The CDR3 consists of 15 residues. Germline lookup yields CDR1 SGHRS and CDR2 YFSETQ.

The CDR3 DNA reads as TGCAGTGCTAGAGATTGGGACCCTGCGATCTATGGCTACACCTTC. Protein: CSARDWDPAIYGYTF. The V and J genes are TRBV20-1 and TRBJ1-2; tentative D call: TRBD1 (5 bases). Germline lookup yields CDR1 DFQATT and CDR2 SNEGSKA (reference sequence). There are 15 residues in the CDR3. The V gene lost 0 bases and the J gene lost 4 bases, with 15 bases spanning the gap.

This clonotype was counted many times. The rearrangement joins TRBV7-2 to TRBJ1-5; tentatively, D is TRBD1 (5 bases). CDR3 length: 14 residues. The V end was cut by 4 bases, the J end by 6 bases, with 13 bases between. Germline values: CDR1 SGHTA, CDR2 FQGNSA. The CDR3 region has the DNA TGTGCCAGCAGCTCGCTGGGGGTGGGTCAGCCCCAGCATTTT. Translating it yields CASSSLGVGQPQHF. Full variable domain (remainder filled in from reference TRBV7-2 and TRBJ1-5): GAGVSQSPSNKVTEKGKDVELRCDPISGHTALYWYRQSLGQGLEFLIYFQGNSAPDKSGLPSDRFSAERTGGSVSTLTIQRTQQEDSAVYLCASSSLGVGQPQHFGDGTRLSIL.

This clonotype was seen a handful of times. The chain recombines TRBV6-5 with TRBJ1-5; maybe TRBD1 (6 bases). This CDR3 spans 15 amino acids. V was shortened by 0 bases and J by 7 bases, with 13 bases between the two germline ends. Germline loops: CDR1 MNHEY, CDR2 SVGAGI. The CDR3 sequence is CASSYSRGVGQPQHF. The CDR3 coding sequence is TGTGCCAGCAGTTACTCGAGGGGGGTAGGGCAGCCCCAGCATTTT.

The V call is TRBV7-9, the J call TRBJ1-2, with 9 bases aligning to TRBD1. V lost 3 bases, J lost 6 bases, and 5 bases stayed unmatched. This CDR3 has 14 residues. CDR1 and CDR2 (germline): SEHNR, FQNEAQ (reference sequence). The CDR3 bases are TGTGCCAGCAGCTTCGGGGACAGGGCGAATGGCTACACCTTC. It encodes CASSFGDRANGYTF.

This clonotype showed up just a few times. The chain combines TRBV5-5 with TRBJ1-5, with D uncertain. Germline loops: CDR1 SGHKS, CDR2 YYEKEE (reference sequence). V was pared by 4 bases and J by 4 bases, with 15 bases between. The CDR3 has 15 residues. For the CDR3, the DNA is TGTGCCAGCAGCAGCGGTCCGCCGGGAAATCAGCCCCAGCATTTT. Its protein product is CASSSGPPGNQPQHF.

There are a few counts of this clonotype. This rearrangement joins TRBV12-3 or TRBV12-4 to TRBJ2-3, with TRBD2 matching 14 bases. The CDR3 runs to 16 residues. The V gene end was trimmed by 5 bases and the J gene end by 7 bases; junction bases not matched to a gene: 8. The CDR3 DNA reads as TGTGCCAGCAGTCCGGGGACTAGCGGGAGACGGCATACGCAGTATTTT. The encoded protein is CASSPGTSGRRHTQYF.